The 20 T cell receptor beta chains reported below all come from one sample, sequenced in a study of somatic mutations in cytotoxic T cells in rheumatoid arthritis (dated by TCRdb to the late 2010s). Library construction relied on the immunoSEQ multiplex PCR assay. TCRdb provides this immuneACCESS table in a form limited to in-frame rearrangements. Some clones are lacking; in checked studies, under half of them reflect an unresolved V gene, and why the rest are absent is not known. The sample table shows approximately 17,000 clones, and approximately 79% are seen once. The ten largest clones take up 22% of the sample. The sample taken for sequencing was CD8+ T cells sorted from blood. The source is an adult with rheumatoid arthritis.

The genes are TRBV6-1 and TRBJ1-5, with TRBD1 identical over 7 bases. The CDR3 consists of 14 residues. The V gene's germline CDR1 is MNHNS and CDR2 SASEGT. The trim removed 6 bases at V and 4 bases at J, leaving 6 bases unmatched. CDR3 region: CASRVDRKNQPQHF. In DNA form, the CDR3 reads TGTGCCAGCAGGGTGGACAGGAAGAATCAGCCCCAGCATTTT.

The chain is built from TRBV10-3 and TRBJ2-7, with D maybe TRBD2 (6 bases). V was shortened by 7 bases and J by 6 bases, with 13 bases between the two germline ends. The CDR3 length is 12 residues. CDR1 and CDR2 from the germline V gene are ENHRY and SYGVKD. The CDR3: CAIKGLTSEQYF. CDR3 nucleotide sequence: TGTGCCATCAAGGGACTGACGTCCGAGCAGTACTTC.

V gene TRBV7-9 combines with J gene TRBJ1-2, with D hard to call. This CDR3 contains 13 residues. Between the trimmed V and J ends, which lost 1 base and 5 bases, there was a span of 8 bases. Germline CDR1 is SEHNR and CDR2 is FQNEAQ (reference sequence). The CDR3 spells CASSLEQWYGYTF. The CDR3 region has the DNA TGTGCCAGCAGCTTAGAACAGTGGTATGGCTACACCTTC.

In this sample, this clone turned up once. The CDR3 DNA reads as TGTGCCAGCAGCTCGGGAGAGGAGACCCAGTACTTC. This gives the protein CASSSGEETQYF. V is TRBV5-5 and J is TRBJ2-5; D may be TRBD2 (6 bases). The CDR3 sequence is 12 residues long. V was trimmed by 3 bases and J by 5 bases, leaving 8 bases between them. CDR1 and CDR2 from the germline V gene are SGHKS and YYEKEE (reference sequence).

The chain is built from TRBV6-6 and TRBJ1-1; unclear D gene. Looked up from germline, CDR1 is MNHNY and CDR2 is SVGAGI (reference sequence). The CDR3 is 10 amino acids. Trimming stripped 4 bases from V and 4 bases from J, with 1 base between. CDR3: CASSFTEAFF. CDR3 sequence (DNA): TGTGCCAGCAGTTTCACTGAAGCTTTCTTT.

The table lists this clone with a few counts. CDR3 DNA: TGTGCCAGCAGCCCGGGTTTGGACACCGGGGAGCTGTTTTTT. It translates to CASSPGLDTGELFF. The chain has TRBV4-2 and TRBJ2-2, with unresolved D. V lost 4 bases and J lost 3, with 9 bases in between. Germline V gene sequence: CDR1 LGHNA, CDR2 YNFKEQ. The CDR3 extends over 14 amino acids.

The chain uses TRBV25-1 and TRBJ2-7; D is perhaps TRBD1 (6 bases). The CDR3 totals 15 residues. The germline CDR1 and CDR2 sequences are MGHDK and SYGVNS. The V end was cut by 4 bases, the J end by 0 bases, with 13 bases between. The CDR3 protein is CASSGPQGHSYEQYF. Written as DNA, the CDR3 is TGTGCCAGCAGTGGACCACAGGGCCACTCCTACGAGCAGTACTTC.

This chain joins TRBV7-2 and TRBJ2-3; D might be TRBD2 (6 bases). V gave up 3 bases and J gave up 1 base, with 11 bases separating them. Germline CDR1 SGHTA, CDR2 FQGNSA. The CDR3 is 15 residues long. The CDR3 coding sequence is TGTGCCAGCAGCTTGCGGGGAGAACGCACAGATACGCAGTATTTT. Its translation: CASSLRGERTDTQYF.

This sequence joins TRBV7-2 and TRBJ2-7, with TRBD2 as a possible D gene (5 bases). There are 12 residues in the CDR3. Germline CDR1 and CDR2: SGHTA and FQGNSA. Trimming took 5 bases from V and 5 from J, leaving 10 bases between them. The CDR3: CASSLPGNEQYF. In DNA, the CDR3 is TGTGCCAGCAGCCTCCCGGGGAACGAGCAGTACTTC.

The rearrangement joins TRBV25-1 to TRBJ2-1; 7 nucleotides agree with TRBD2. The junction had 13 bases not matched to a gene; V was cut back by 8 bases and J by 6 bases. The germline gives CDR1 MGHDK, CDR2 SYGVNS. The CDR3 length is 15 residues. CDR3 sequence reads: CASAPSREAANEQFF. Here the CDR3 DNA reads TGTGCCAGCGCCCCTAGTCGGGAGGCTGCCAATGAGCAGTTCTTC.

The gene calls are TRBV19 and TRBJ2-7; D unresolved. Germline V gene sequence: CDR1 LNHDA, CDR2 SQIVND (reference sequence). V was clipped by 2 bases and J by 1 base, with 9 bases between them. This CDR3 has 14 amino acids. The CDR3 DNA reads as TGTGCCAGTAGTATAACCGGCACGTCCTACGAGCAGTACTTC. It codes for CASSITGTSYEQYF.

The chain recombines TRBV18 with TRBJ2-7; 7 bases are shared with TRBD1. CDR1 is KGHSH and CDR2 is LQKENI in the germline V gene. CDR3 length: 16 residues. Germline trimming cut 3 bases from V and 2 bases from J; bases unmatched to any gene: 10. CDR3 DNA sequence: TGTGCCAGCTCACCGGAGGAAAAGGGACAGACCTACGAGCAGTACTTC. Translation: CASSPEEKGQTYEQYF.

By sample share, this clone is medium-sized. CDR3 DNA: TGTGCCAGCGGTGGTAGGACAGATACGCAGTATTTT. Translating it yields CASGGRTDTQYF. This sequence joins TRBV11-2 and TRBJ2-3; D is unclear. V gave up 8 bases and J gave up 3 bases, with 9 bases separating them. There are 12 residues in the CDR3. CDR1 SGHAT and CDR2 FQNNGV come from the germline V gene.

This clone has more than one count but fewer than ten. The chain has TRBV25-1 and TRBJ1-6, with no clear D. The CDR3 is 14 residues long. V shed 3 bases and J shed 6 bases, with 9 bases lying between them. The germline gives CDR1 MGHDK, CDR2 SYGVNS. CDR3: CASSDPLLNSPLHF. The CDR3 bases are TGTGCCAGCAGTGATCCCCTCCTTAATTCACCCCTCCACTTT. Using reference TRBV25-1 and TRBJ1-6 for the parts outside the CDR3, the full variable domain is EADIYQTPRYLVIGTGKKITLECSQTMGHDKMYWYQQDPGMELHLIHYSYGVNSTEKGDLSSESTVSRIRTEHFPLTLESARPSHTSQYLCASSDPLLNSPLHFGNGTRLTVT.

V and J are TRBV9 and TRBJ1-2; tentative D call: TRBD1 (5 bases). Trimming took 4 bases from V and 6 from J, leaving 16 bases between them. Germline V gene data show CDR1 as SGDLS and CDR2 as YYNGEE. There are 14 residues in the CDR3. CDR3 coding DNA: TGTGCCAGCAGCCCTAGTGTGGGGGAACATGGCTACACCTTC. Translating it yields CASSPSVGEHGYTF.

This clone was found a few times. The chain links TRBV11-2 to TRBJ1-2; D is unclear. CDR3 size: 12 residues. V was cut by 5 bases and J by 2 bases, with 6 bases left in between. Per the germline V gene, CDR1 is SGHAT and CDR2 is FQNNGV. This chain's CDR3 is CASSPDNYGYTF. DNA of the CDR3: TGTGCCAGCAGCCCAGACAACTATGGCTACACCTTC.

The chain is built from TRBV14 and TRBJ1-1; D might be TRBD1 (5 bases). This CDR3 spans 13 amino acids. Germline V CDR1 and CDR2: SGHDN, FVKESK. Trimming stripped 4 bases from V and 7 bases from J, with 13 bases between. This CDR3 is CASSLSGYSEAFF. The CDR3 DNA reads as TGTGCCAGCAGCCTTTCAGGGTATAGTGAAGCTTTCTTT. Full variable domain (outside the CDR3, taken from reference TRBV14 and TRBJ1-1): EAGVTQFPSHSVIEKGQTVTLRCDPISGHDNLYWYRRVMGKEIKFLLHFVKESKQDESGMPNNRFLAERTGGTYSTLKVQPAELEDSGVYFCASSLSGYSEAFFGQGTRLTVV.

The chain recombines TRBV4-3 with TRBJ2-7; 10 bases line up with TRBD1. V dropped 4 bases and J dropped 2; count of bases not matched to a gene: 8. The CDR3 consists of 16 residues. CDR1 is LGHNA and CDR2 is YSLEER in the germline V gene. The CDR3 protein is CASSPSGTGETYEQYF. CDR3 bases: TGCGCCAGCAGCCCTTCTGGGACAGGGGAAACCTACGAGCAGTACTTC.

The rearrangement uses TRBV5-4 and TRBJ2-2; the D is unclear. V lost 1 base, J lost 1 base, and 5 bases lay in between. CDR3 length equals 14 residues. Germline lookup yields CDR1 SGHNT and CDR2 YYREEE (reference sequence). The CDR3, as DNA: TGTGCCAGCAGCTTGAACAGGAACACCGGGGAGCTGTTTTTT. Protein product: CASSLNRNTGELFF.

V usage is TRBV4-3 and J usage is TRBJ2-4, with 7 bases identical to TRBD2. This CDR3 has 16 amino acids. The germline V gene encodes CDR1 LGHNA and CDR2 YSLEER. Trimming removed 0 bases from V and 3 bases from J; junction bases left unmatched: 5. CDR3 residues: CASSQDSSGVKNIQYF. DNA for the CDR3: TGCGCCAGCAGCCAAGATTCTAGCGGAGTCAAAAACATTCAGTACTTC.